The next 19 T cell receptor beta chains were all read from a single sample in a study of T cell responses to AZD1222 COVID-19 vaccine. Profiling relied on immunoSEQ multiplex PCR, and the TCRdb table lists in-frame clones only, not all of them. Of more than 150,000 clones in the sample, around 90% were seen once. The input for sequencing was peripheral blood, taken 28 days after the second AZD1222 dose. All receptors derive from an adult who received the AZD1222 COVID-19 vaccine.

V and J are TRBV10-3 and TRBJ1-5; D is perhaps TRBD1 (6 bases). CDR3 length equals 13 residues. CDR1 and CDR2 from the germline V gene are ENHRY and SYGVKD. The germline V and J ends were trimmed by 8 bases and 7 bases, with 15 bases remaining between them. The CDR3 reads CAIGTQGNQPQHF. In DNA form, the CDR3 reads TGTGCCATCGGAACACAGGGTAACCAGCCCCAGCATTTT.

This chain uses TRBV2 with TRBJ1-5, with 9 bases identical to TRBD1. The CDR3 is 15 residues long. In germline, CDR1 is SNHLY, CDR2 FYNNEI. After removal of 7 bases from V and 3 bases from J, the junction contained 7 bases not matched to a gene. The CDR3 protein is CASKLQGAVNQPQHF. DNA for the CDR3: TGTGCCAGCAAACTACAGGGGGCGGTCAATCAGCCCCAGCATTTT.

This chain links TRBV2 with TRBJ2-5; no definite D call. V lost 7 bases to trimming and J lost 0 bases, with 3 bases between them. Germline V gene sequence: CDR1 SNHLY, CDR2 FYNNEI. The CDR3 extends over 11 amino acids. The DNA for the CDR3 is TGTGCCAGCACCAACCAAGAGACCCAGTACTTC. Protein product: CASTNQETQYF.

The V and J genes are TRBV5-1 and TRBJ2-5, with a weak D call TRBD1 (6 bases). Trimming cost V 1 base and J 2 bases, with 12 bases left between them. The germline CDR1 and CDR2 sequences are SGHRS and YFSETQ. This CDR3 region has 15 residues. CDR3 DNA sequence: TGCGCCAGCAGCTTGAGAGGGGGAAATCAAGAGACCCAGTACTTC. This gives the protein CASSLRGGNQETQYF.

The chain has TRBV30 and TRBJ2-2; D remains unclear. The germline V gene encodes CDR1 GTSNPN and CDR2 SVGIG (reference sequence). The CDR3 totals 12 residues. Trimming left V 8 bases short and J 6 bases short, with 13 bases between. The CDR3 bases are TGTGCCACCAGAGAAGGGCCCGGGGAGCTGTTTTTT. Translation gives CATREGPGELFF.

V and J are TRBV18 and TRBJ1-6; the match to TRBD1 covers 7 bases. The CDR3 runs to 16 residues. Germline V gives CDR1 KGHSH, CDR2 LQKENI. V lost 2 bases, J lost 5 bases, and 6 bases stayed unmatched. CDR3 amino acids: CASSPGTADNNSPLHF. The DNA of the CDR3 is TGTGCCAGCTCACCAGGGACAGCCGACAATAATTCACCCCTCCACTTT.

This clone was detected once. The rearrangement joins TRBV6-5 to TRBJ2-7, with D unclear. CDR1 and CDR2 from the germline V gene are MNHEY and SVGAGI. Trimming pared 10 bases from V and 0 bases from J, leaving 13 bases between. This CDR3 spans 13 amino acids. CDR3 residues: CATGRASSYEQYF. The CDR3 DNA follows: TGTGCCACCGGAAGGGCGAGCTCCTACGAGCAGTACTTC.

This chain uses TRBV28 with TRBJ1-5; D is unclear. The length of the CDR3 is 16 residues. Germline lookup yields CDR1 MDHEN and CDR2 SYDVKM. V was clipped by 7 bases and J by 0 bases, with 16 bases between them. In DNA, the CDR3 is TGTGCCAGCACCTTAGGGTCCGTATATAGCAATCAGCCCCAGCATTTT. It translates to CASTLGSVYSNQPQHF.

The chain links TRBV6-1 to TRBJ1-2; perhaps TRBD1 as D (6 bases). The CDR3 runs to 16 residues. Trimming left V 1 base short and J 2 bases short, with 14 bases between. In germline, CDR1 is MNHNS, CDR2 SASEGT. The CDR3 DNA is TGTGCCAGCAGTGAAGGCGGGGCAGGGGCCAACTATGGCTACACCTTC. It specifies CASSEGGAGANYGYTF.

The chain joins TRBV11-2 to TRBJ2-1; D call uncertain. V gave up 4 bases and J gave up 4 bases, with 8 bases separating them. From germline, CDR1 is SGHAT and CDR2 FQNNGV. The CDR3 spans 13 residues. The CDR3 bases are TGTGCCAGCAGCTCCGGGCAATACAATGAGCAGTTCTTC. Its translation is CASSSGQYNEQFF.

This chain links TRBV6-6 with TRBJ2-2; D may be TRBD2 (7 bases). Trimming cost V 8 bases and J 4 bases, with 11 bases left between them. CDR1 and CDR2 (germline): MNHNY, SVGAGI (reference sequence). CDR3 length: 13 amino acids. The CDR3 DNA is TGTGCCAGCCCGGGGGGCGGCACCGGGGAGCTGTTTTTT. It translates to CASPGGGTGELFF.

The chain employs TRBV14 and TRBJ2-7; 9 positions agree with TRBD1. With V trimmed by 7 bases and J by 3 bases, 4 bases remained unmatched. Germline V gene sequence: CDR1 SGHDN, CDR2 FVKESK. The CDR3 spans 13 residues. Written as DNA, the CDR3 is TGTGCCAGCAACCACAGGGGGCTCTACGAGCAGTACTTC. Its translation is CASNHRGLYEQYF. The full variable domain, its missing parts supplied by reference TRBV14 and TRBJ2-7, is EAGVTQFPSHSVIEKGQTVTLRCDPISGHDNLYWYRRVMGKEIKFLLHFVKESKQDESGMPNNRFLAERTGGTYSTLKVQPAELEDSGVYFCASNHRGLYEQYFGPGTRLTVT.

CDR3 nucleotide sequence: TGTGCCAGCAGTGAACAGGGGGGCCGCACCGGGGAGCTGTTTTTT. This sequence encodes CASSEQGGRTGELFF. The chain joins TRBV6-4 to TRBJ2-2; 8 bases agree with TRBD1. With V trimmed by 3 bases and J by 4 bases, 4 bases remained unmatched. The CDR3 has 15 residues. CDR1 and CDR2 from the germline V gene are MRHNA and SNTAGT.

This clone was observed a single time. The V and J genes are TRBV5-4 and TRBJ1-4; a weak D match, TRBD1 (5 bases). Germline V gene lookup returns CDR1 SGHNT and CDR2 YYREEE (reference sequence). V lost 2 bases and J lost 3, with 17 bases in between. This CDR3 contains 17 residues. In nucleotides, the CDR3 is TGTGCCAGCAGCTTCGGGGGTACCAATTCCGCTAATGAAAAACTGTTTTTT. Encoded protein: CASSFGGTNSANEKLFF.

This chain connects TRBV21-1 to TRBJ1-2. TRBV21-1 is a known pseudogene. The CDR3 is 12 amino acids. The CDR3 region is CASSLLSDGYTF. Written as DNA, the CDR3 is TGTGCCAGCAGCCTCCTCAGCGATGGCTACACCTTC.

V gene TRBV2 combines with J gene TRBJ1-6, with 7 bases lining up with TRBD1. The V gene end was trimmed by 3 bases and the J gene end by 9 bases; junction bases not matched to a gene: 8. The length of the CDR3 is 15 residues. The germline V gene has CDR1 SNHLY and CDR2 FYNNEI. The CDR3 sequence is CASSEEGALSSPLHF. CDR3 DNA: TGTGCCAGCAGTGAGGAGGGGGCGCTGAGTTCACCCCTCCACTTT.

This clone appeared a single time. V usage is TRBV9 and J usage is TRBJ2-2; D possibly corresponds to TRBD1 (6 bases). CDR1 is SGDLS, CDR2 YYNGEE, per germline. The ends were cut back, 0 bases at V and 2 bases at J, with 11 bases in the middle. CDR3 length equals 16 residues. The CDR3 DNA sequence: TGTGCCAGCAGCGTAGCCGCTGGGGGCAACACCGGGGAGCTGTTTTTT. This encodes CASSVAAGGNTGELFF.

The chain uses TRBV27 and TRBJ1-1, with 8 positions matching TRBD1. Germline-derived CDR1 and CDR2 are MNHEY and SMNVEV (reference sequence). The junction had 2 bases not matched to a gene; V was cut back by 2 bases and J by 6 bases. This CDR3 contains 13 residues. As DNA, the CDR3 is TGTGCCAGCAGTTTAGACAGGGGCGCTGAAGCTTTCTTT. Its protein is CASSLDRGAEAFF.

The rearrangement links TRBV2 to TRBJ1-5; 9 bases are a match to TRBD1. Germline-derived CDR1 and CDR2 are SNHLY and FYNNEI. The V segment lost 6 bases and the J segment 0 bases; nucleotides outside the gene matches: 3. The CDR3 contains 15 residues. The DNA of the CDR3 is TGTGCCAGCAGCGGACAGGGGAGTAGCAATCAGCCCCAGCATTTT. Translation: CASSGQGSSNQPQHF.